The T cell receptor (beta chain) described here comes from a study of blood T cell repertoires in COVID-19. Study-level information: Samples taken during acute and convalescent COVID-19 were collected in the United States, Italy and Spain. PBMCs, B-cell-depleted T cells, or T cells were the source of the cDNA or gDNA that made up the material.

Per the original data handling: Counts of nucleated cells, estimated from reference gene primer amplification, were obtained. Clones were read by immunoSEQ multiplex PCR, and TCRdb kept only the in-frame ones, dropping some. Clonal size and the V and J genes are those of that table, whereas D and trimming came from the DNA. This table holds 200,000 to 300,000 clones, 87% found once. The CDR3 covers 15 residues. Germline CDR1 is SGHTA and CDR2 is FQGNSA. Trimming took off 3 bases at V and 3 bases at J, with 14 bases between the two ends. This sequence joins TRBV7-2 and TRBJ1-1, with D possibly TRBD1 on 6 matching bases. The clonotype was recovered from a woman in her forties or fifties with acute or convalescent COVID-19. The sequenced material came from peripheral blood. CDR3 nucleotide sequence: TGTGCCAGCAGCTTTGTGGCGGCAGGGGACACTGAAGCTTTCTTT. This translates into CASSFVAAGDTEAFF.